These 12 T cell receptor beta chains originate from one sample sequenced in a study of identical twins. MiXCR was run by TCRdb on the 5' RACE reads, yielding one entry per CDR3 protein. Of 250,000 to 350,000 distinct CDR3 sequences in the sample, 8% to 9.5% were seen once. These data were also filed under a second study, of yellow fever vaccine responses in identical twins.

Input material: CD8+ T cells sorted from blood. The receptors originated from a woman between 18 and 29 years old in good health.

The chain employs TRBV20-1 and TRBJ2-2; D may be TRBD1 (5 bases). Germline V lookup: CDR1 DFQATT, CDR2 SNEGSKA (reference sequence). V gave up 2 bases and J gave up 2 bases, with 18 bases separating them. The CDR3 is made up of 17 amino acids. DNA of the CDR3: TGCAGTGCTAGACCTTATTCCGGACAAATTAACACCGGGGAGCTGTTTTTT. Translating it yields CSARPYSGQINTGELFF.

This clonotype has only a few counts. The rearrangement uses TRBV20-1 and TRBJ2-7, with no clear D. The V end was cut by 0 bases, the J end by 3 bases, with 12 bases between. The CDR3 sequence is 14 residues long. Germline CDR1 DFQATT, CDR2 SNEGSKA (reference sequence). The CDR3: CSARDRGRLYEQYF. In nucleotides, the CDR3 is TGCAGTGCTAGAGATCGCGGCAGGCTCTACGAGCAGTACTTC.

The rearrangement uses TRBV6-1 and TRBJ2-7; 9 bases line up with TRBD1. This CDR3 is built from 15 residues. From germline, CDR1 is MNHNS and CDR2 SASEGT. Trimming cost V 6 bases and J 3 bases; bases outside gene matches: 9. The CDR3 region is CASRTHGTGYYEQYF. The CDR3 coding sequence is TGTGCCAGCAGGACCCATGGGACAGGGTACTACGAGCAGTACTTC.

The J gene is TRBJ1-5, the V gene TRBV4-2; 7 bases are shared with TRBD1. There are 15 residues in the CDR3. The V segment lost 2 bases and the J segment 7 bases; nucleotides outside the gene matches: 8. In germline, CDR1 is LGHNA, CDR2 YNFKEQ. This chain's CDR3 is CASSQPGTVSQPQHF. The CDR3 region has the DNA TGTGCCAGCAGCCAACCCGGGACAGTAAGCCAGCCCCAGCATTTT.

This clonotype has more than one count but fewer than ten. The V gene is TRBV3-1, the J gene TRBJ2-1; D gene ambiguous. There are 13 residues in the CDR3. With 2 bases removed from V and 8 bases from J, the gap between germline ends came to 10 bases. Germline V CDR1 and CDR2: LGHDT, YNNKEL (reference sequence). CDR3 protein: CASSQTSTDEQFF. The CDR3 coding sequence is TGTGCCAGCAGCCAAACAAGCACCGATGAGCAGTTCTTC.

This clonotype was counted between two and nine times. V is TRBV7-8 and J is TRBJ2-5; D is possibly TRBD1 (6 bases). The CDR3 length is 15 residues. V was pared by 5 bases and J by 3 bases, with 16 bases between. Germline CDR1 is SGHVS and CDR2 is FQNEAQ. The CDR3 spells CASSEPRDNEETQYF. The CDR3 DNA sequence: TGTGCCAGCAGCGAACCCCGGGACAACGAAGAGACCCAGTACTTC.

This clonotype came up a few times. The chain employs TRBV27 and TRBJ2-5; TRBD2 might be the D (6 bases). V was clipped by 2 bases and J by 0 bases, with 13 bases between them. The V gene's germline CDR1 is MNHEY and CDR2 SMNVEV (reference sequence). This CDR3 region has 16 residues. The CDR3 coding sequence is TGTGCCAGCAGTTTAGACCCCGGGACTTACCAAGAGACCCAGTACTTC. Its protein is CASSLDPGTYQETQYF.

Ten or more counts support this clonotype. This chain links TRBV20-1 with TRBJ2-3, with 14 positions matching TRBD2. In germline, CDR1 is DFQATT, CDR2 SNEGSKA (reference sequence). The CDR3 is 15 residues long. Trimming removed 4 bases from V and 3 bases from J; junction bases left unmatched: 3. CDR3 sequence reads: CSANGLAGGTDTQYF. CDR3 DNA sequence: TGCAGTGCTAACGGACTAGCGGGGGGTACAGATACGCAGTATTTT.

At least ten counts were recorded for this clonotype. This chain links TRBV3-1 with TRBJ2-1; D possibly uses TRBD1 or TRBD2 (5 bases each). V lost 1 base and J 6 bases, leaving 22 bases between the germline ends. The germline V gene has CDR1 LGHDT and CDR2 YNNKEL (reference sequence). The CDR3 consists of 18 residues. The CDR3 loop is CASSQVLRDGVNTNEQFF. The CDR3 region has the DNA TGTGCCAGCAGCCAAGTGCTTCGGGACGGAGTAAATACCAATGAGCAGTTCTTC.

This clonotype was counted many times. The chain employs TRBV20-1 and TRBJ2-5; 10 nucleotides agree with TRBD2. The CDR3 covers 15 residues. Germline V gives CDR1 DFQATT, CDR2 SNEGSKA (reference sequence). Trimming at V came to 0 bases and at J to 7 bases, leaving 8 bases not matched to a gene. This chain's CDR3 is CSARDGTSDEWTQYF. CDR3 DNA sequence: TGCAGTGCTAGAGATGGGACTAGCGATGAATGGACCCAGTACTTC.

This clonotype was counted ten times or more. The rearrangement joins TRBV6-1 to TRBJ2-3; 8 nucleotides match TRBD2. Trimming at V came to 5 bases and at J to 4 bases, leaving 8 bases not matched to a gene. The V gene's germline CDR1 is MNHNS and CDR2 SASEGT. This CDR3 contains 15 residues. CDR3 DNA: TGTGCCAGCAGTCAGACTAGCGTTGGTCCAGATACGCAGTATTTT. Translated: CASSQTSVGPDTQYF.

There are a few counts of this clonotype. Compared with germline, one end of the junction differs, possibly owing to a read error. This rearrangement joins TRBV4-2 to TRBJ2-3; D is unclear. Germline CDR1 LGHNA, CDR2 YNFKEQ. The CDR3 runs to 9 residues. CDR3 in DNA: TGTGCCAGCAGCCAAGGACGTGCTTTT. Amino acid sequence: CASSQGRAF.